These T cell receptor beta chains were read from a single sample in a study of blood T cell repertoires in COVID-19. Produced via immunoSEQ multiplex PCR; TCRdb's table is partial and in-frame only. The sample has about 270,000 clones; more than 85% are singletons. Material for sequencing was PBMCs or T cells enriched from blood (not recorded which). These receptors all come from a man between 40 and 49 years old who had been exposed to COVID-19. Both conserved end residues are part of each CDR3. Each record gives: V gene, clone size, J gene, D gene, CDR3 DNA, CDR3 protein. A D gene is named only where the DNA matches it firmly. Clone size is not always given. Where it is, it says once, few, many or a class for expanded clones.

V: TRBV28; size: -; J: TRBJ1-6; D: -; DNA: TGTGCCAGCAGTTTTGGCAGGGGATCCTATAATTCACCCCTCCACTTT; CDR3: CASSFGRGSYNSPLHF
V: TRBV5-1; size: -; J: TRBJ2-1; D: TRBD2; DNA: TGCGCCAGCAACGGGGCAAGCGGGAGGGCCTACAATGAGCAGTTCTTC; CDR3: CASNGASGRAYNEQFF
V: TRBV4-3; size: -; J: TRBJ2-5; D: TRBD2; DNA: TGCGCCAGCAGCCAAGGTCCAGGAAGCGGGACCCAAGAGACCCAGTACTTC; CDR3: CASSQGPGSGTQETQYF
V: TRBV28; size: few; J: TRBJ2-7; D: TRBD1; DNA: TGTGCCAGCAGTTTCCGGGTGGGGACAGGGGACTACGAGCAGTACTTC; CDR3: CASSFRVGTGDYEQYF
V: TRBV3-1/TRBV3-2; size: -; J: TRBJ2-7; D: -; DNA: TGTGCCAGCAGCCAAGTGGTAGGGGTCCCCTCCTACGAGCAGTACTTC; CDR3: CASSQVVGVPSYEQYF
V: TRBV4-1; size: -; J: TRBJ1-1; D: TRBD1; DNA: TGCGCCAGCAGCCAAGAAGTGTTGAGGGGGCGAATGAACACTGAAGCTTTCTTT; CDR3: CASSQEVLRGRMNTEAFF
V: TRBV2; size: once; J: TRBJ2-5; D: -; DNA: TGTGCCAGCAGTGTGCTACGACAAGAGACCCAGTACTTC; CDR3: CASSVLRQETQYF
V: TRBV11-2; size: -; J: TRBJ1-5; D: -; DNA: TGTGCCAGCAGCTTAATGAGGAATCAGCCCCAGCATTTT; CDR3: CASSLMRNQPQHF
V: TRBV5-4; size: -; J: TRBJ1-1; D: -; DNA: TGTGCCAGCAGCTTGGTAGGCGGTTTGGGCAGGGGTGACACTGAAGCTTTCTTT; CDR3: CASSLVGGLGRGDTEAFF
V: TRBV2; size: -; J: TRBJ1-3; D: -; DNA: TGTGCCAGCAGGGATGACATCAACTCTGGAAACACCATATATTTT; CDR3: CASRDDINSGNTIYF
V: TRBV6-5; size: -; J: TRBJ1-1; D: -; DNA: TGTGCCAGCAGTTACCGGCAGGGCCCCACTGAAGCTTTCTTT; CDR3: CASSYRQGPTEAFF
V: TRBV27; size: -; J: TRBJ2-5; D: TRBD1; DNA: TGTGCCAGCAGTAAACCCGGGACAGGAAAAAAGGGGACCCAGTACTTC; CDR3: CASSKPGTGKKGTQYF
V: TRBV10-3; size: -; J: TRBJ2-1; D: TRBD2; DNA: TGTGCCATCAGTGACGGCGGGAGGGCCTCCTACAATGAGCAGTTCTTC; CDR3: CAISDGGRASYNEQFF
V: TRBV19; size: -; J: TRBJ1-4; D: TRBD1; DNA: TGTGCCAGTAGTCCCAGGGGGATGAAAAAACTGTTTTTT; CDR3: CASSPRGMKKLFF
V: TRBV5-1; size: -; J: TRBJ1-5; D: TRBD1; DNA: TGCGCCAGCAAAATGCCCTCCAGGGGGAGCGGGCGCAATCAGCCCCAGCATTTT; CDR3: CASKMPSRGSGRNQPQHF
V: TRBV19; size: -; J: TRBJ2-7; D: TRBD2; DNA: TGTGCCAGGCCCTCAGGGGGCGCTAGCGGGGGATCCTACGAGCAGTACTTC; CDR3: CARPSGGASGGSYEQYF
V: TRBV5-1; size: -; J: TRBJ1-1; D: -; DNA: TGCGCCAGCAGAGAACAGGGTGTCCAGAGTTACACTGAAGCTTTCTTT; CDR3: CASREQGVQSYTEAFF
V: TRBV12-3/TRBV12-4; size: -; J: TRBJ2-7; D: -; DNA: TGTGCCAGCAGCTTCTCGGGGTACTACGAGCAGTACTTC; CDR3: CASSFSGYYEQYF
V: TRBV5-1; size: -; J: TRBJ1-3; D: TRBD1; DNA: TGCGCCAGCAGGACAGGGGAAAACTCTGGAAACACCATATATTTT; CDR3: CASRTGENSGNTIYF
V: TRBV6-2/TRBV6-3; size: -; J: TRBJ2-1; D: TRBD2; DNA: TGTGCCAGCAGTTACTCGATTCGGGCGAGACTAGCGGGTTACAATGAGCAGTTCTTC; CDR3: CASSYSIRARLAGYNEQFF
V: TRBV4-1; size: -; J: TRBJ1-5; D: -; DNA: TGCGCCAGCAGCCAAGGTTCGGCTCGCGGGAAGCAGCCCCAGCATTTT; CDR3: CASSQGSARGKQPQHF
V: TRBV4-1; size: -; J: TRBJ2-2; D: -; DNA: TGCGCCAGCAGCCAAGGACAGAGAAACACCGGGGAGCTGTTTTTT; CDR3: CASSQGQRNTGELFF
V: TRBV5-1; size: once; J: TRBJ2-3; D: TRBD2; DNA: TGCGCCAGCAGCTTGGCGGGAGGGGATACGCAGTATTTT; CDR3: CASSLAGGDTQYF
V: TRBV7-3; size: -; J: TRBJ2-5; D: TRBD1; DNA: TGTGCCAGCAGCCAACAGGGGGGCAAAGAGACCCAGTACTTC; CDR3: CASSQQGGKETQYF
V: TRBV3-1/TRBV3-2; size: -; J: TRBJ2-3; D: -; DNA: TGTGCCAGCAGCCAAGATGGGCATGCCACAGATACGCAGTATTTT; CDR3: CASSQDGHATDTQYF
V: TRBV2; size: -; J: TRBJ2-7; D: -; DNA: TGTGCCAGCTCGAACAGGGAGGGCCACGAGCAGTACTTC; CDR3: CASSNREGHEQYF
V: TRBV27; size: -; J: TRBJ1-1; D: -; DNA: TGTGCCAGTCAACAGGGCTTGAACACTGAAGCTTTCTTT; CDR3: CASQQGLNTEAFF
V: TRBV27; size: once; J: TRBJ2-7; D: TRBD1; DNA: TGTGCCAGCAGTTACAAACAGGGGTCGAGTCGGAACGAGCAGTACTTC; CDR3: CASSYKQGSSRNEQYF
V: TRBV5-5; size: -; J: TRBJ1-3; D: -; DNA: TGTGCCAGCAGCACGAGCGCGAGCCGCTCTGGAAACACCATATATTTT; CDR3: CASSTSASRSGNTIYF
V: TRBV5-4; size: -; J: TRBJ2-1; D: -; DNA: TGTGCCAGCAGCTTTAGTGACAATGAGCAGTTCTTC; CDR3: CASSFSDNEQFF
V: TRBV7-9; size: -; J: TRBJ2-7; D: -; DNA: TGTGCCAGCAGCTTCGGACATGCGGACGAGCAGTACTTC; CDR3: CASSFGHADEQYF
V: TRBV4-3; size: -; J: TRBJ2-1; D: -; DNA: TGCGCCAGCAGCCAAGAAAGGGGGACGACCGCCGGGGAGCAGTTCTTC; CDR3: CASSQERGTTAGEQFF
V: TRBV7-2; size: -; J: TRBJ1-1; D: -; DNA: TGTGCCAGCAGCTTAGACAGGGCACAAATGAACACTGAAGCTTTCTTT; CDR3: CASSLDRAQMNTEAFF
V: TRBV4-2; size: -; J: TRBJ1-3; D: TRBD1; DNA: TGTGCCAGCAGCCAGACAGGGGGATCGGGAAACACCATATATTTT; CDR3: CASSQTGGSGNTIYF
V: TRBV6-5; size: -; J: TRBJ2-1; D: TRBD2; DNA: TGTGCCAGCAGACTAGCGGGAGGAACGTACAATGAGCAGTTCTTC; CDR3: CASRLAGGTYNEQFF
V: TRBV4-3; size: -; J: TRBJ2-3; D: TRBD2; DNA: TGCGCCAGCAGCCAAGATCCAGGACTAGCGGGAGATACGCAGTATTTT; CDR3: CASSQDPGLAGDTQYF
V: TRBV19; size: -; J: TRBJ1-2; D: TRBD1; DNA: TGTGCCAGTTGCCAGGGGACAGTAGGTGGCTACACCTTC; CDR3: CASCQGTVGGYTF
V: TRBV18; size: -; J: TRBJ2-7; D: TRBD2; DNA: TGTGCCAGCTCACCCCAAGCGGGAGGGCCCTCTGAGCAGTACTTC; CDR3: CASSPQAGGPSEQYF
V: TRBV7-2; size: -; J: TRBJ2-7; D: -; DNA: TGTGCCAGCGGCCGTCAGAGTGGGGCTGACGAGCAGTACTTC; CDR3: CASGRQSGADEQYF
V: TRBV19; size: few; J: TRBJ1-1; D: -; DNA: TGTGCCATCAGCAGGTCTTTGAACACTGAAGCTTTCTTT; CDR3: CAISRSLNTEAFF
V: TRBV9; size: -; J: TRBJ2-2; D: -; DNA: TGTGCCAGCAGCGTAGGGCAGGGAGGAGCCGGGGAGCTGTTTTTT; CDR3: CASSVGQGGAGELFF
V: TRBV30; size: -; J: TRBJ1-2; D: -; DNA: TGTGCCTGGAGCTTTACAGCGGGACTTAACTATGGCTACACCTTC; CDR3: CAWSFTAGLNYGYTF
V: TRBV11-2; size: -; J: TRBJ2-7; D: TRBD1; DNA: TGTGCCAGCAGCCGAGGGACAGCCTCCTACGAGCAGTACTTC; CDR3: CASSRGTASYEQYF
V: TRBV11-2; size: -; J: TRBJ2-5; D: TRBD2; DNA: TGTGCCAGCAGCTTAGGGACTAGCTTATTTGAAGAGACCCAGTACTTC; CDR3: CASSLGTSLFEETQYF
V: TRBV3-1/TRBV3-2; size: -; J: TRBJ1-2; D: -; DNA: TGTGCCAGCAGCCAAGTGGGAGGGGACCATGGCTACACCTTC; CDR3: CASSQVGGDHGYTF
V: TRBV11-2; size: -; J: TRBJ2-3; D: -; DNA: TGTGCCAGCAGTCAACCTGGACAGCTCAGGGATACGCAGTATTTT; CDR3: CASSQPGQLRDTQYF
V: TRBV15; size: -; J: TRBJ1-1; D: TRBD1; DNA: TGTGCCGCTAAACAGGGGGCGCGAAGGGAGAACACTGAAGCTTTCTTT; CDR3: CAAKQGARRENTEAFF
V: TRBV28; size: once; J: TRBJ1-1; D: TRBD1; DNA: TGTGCCAGCAGCGCCGGGACAGCCCTGCGCGCTGAAGCTTTCTTT; CDR3: CASSAGTALRAEAFF
V: TRBV19; size: once; J: TRBJ2-2; D: TRBD1; DNA: TGTGCCAGTAGTAAAACAGGGGGCAACACCGGGGAGCTGTTTTTT; CDR3: CASSKTGGNTGELFF
V: TRBV28; size: -; J: TRBJ1-1; D: TRBD1; DNA: TGTGCCAGCAAAACCGGGACAGGGGTTGGAACTGAAGCTTTCTTT; CDR3: CASKTGTGVGTEAFF